This TCR beta chain was observed in a study of blood T cell repertoires in COVID-19. Overall study context: Donors in the United States, Italy and Spain gave samples during acute or convalescent COVID-19. PBMCs, B-cell-depleted T cells, or T cells were the source of the cDNA or gDNA that made up the material.

In germline, CDR1 is SNHLY, CDR2 FYNNEI. The ends were cut back, 0 bases at V and 7 bases at J, with 4 bases in the middle. The CDR3 is 13 amino acids. Sequencing was performed with immunoSEQ multiplex PCR; in TCRdb, only in-frame clones are kept and a portion is missing. The sample records around 100,000 clones, roughly nine tenths being singletons. The Seattle site enrolled patients during active infection and followed them longitudinally. The chain recombines TRBV2 with TRBJ1-6; unclear D gene. The sample taken for sequencing was peripheral blood. The source is a woman aged 45-65 years with COVID-19, enrolled during active disease. For the CDR3, the DNA is TGTGCCAGCAGTGAAGCCGAGAATTCACCCCTCCACTTT. Encoded protein: CASSEAENSPLHF. Full variable domain (remainder filled in from reference TRBV2 and TRBJ1-6): EPEVTQTPSHQVTQMGQEVILRCVPISNHLYFYWYRQILGQKVEFLVSFYNNEISEKSEIFDDQFSVERPDGSNFTLKIRSTKLEDSAMYFCASSEAENSPLHFGNGTRLTVT.